This T cell receptor (beta chain) appears in the sequencing data of a study of blood T cells in healthy people across ages. Trimming cost V 8 bases and J 5 bases; bases outside gene matches: 8. Germline-derived CDR1 and CDR2 are SQVTM and ANQGSEA. The CDR3 contains 13 residues. The authors ran a second PCR of about 7 to 11 cycles using a sample-barcoded 5' primer and a J-beta primer mix. One entry per CDR3 protein results from TCRdb running MiXCR on the 5' RACE reads. The table has 750,000 to 950,000 distinct CDR3 sequences, 25% to 30% seen once; the top ten hold around 9.6%. This sample also belongs to another study, concerning T cells of mothers and their children.

The sample taken for sequencing was blood. The chain uses TRBV29-1 and TRBJ2-2; 7 positions match TRBD1. This sequence originates from a woman aged 40 to 50 in good health. The CDR3 loop is CSTTGDHTGELFF. The CDR3 DNA reads as TGCAGCACCACAGGGGACCATACCGGGGAGCTGTTTTTT.